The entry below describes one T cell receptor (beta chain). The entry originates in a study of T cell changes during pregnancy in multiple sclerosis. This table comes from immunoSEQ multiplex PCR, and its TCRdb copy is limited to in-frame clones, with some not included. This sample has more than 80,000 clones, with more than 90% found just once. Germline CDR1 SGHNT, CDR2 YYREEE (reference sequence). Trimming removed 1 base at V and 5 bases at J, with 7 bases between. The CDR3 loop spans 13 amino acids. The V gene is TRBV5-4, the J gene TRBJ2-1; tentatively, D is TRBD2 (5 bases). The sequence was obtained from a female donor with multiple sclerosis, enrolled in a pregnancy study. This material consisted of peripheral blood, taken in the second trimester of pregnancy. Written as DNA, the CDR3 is TGTGCCAGCAGCTTGCCCGGGAACAATGAGCAGTTCTTC. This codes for CASSLPGNNEQFF.